These T cell receptor beta chains were read from a single sample in a study of blood T cell repertoires in COVID-19. Some clones are missing from TCRdb's copy, which holds only in-frame ones; the method was immunoSEQ multiplex PCR. The sample comprises roughly 36,000 clones, about nine tenths of which are singletons, and approximately 25% rests with the top ten. Material for sequencing was peripheral blood. Receptor source: a man aged 50 to 59 with active or convalescent COVID-19. CDR3s include the opening cysteine and the closing phenylalanine or tryptophan. The D gene is left open where the match is weak. Size tells how often a clone was seen (once, few, many) or the class of an expanded clone, and some rows leave it out.

D: TRBD1; V: TRBV27; J: TRBJ1-6; size: once; CDR3: CASSLSPGGQGNSPLHF; DNA: TGTGCCAGCAGTTTAAGCCCGGGGGGACAGGGTAATTCACCCCTCCACTTT
D: TRBD1; V: TRBV5-6; J: TRBJ2-1; size: NA; CDR3: CASSLRMGQGLAEQFF; DNA: TGTGCCAGCAGCTTGCGTATGGGACAGGGATTGGCTGAGCAGTTCTTC
D: NA; V: TRBV19; J: TRBJ1-1; size: NA; CDR3: CASSIAGSRNTEAFF; DNA: TGTGCCAGTAGTATAGCGGGTTCCAGAAACACTGAAGCTTTCTTT
D: TRBD2; V: TRBV5-6; J: TRBJ2-5; size: NA; CDR3: CASSPLTGGETQYF; DNA: TGTGCCAGCAGCCCACTGACGGGGGGAGAGACCCAGTACTTC
D: TRBD1; V: TRBV11-2; J: TRBJ1-1; size: NA; CDR3: CASSLYRGNTEAFF; DNA: TGTGCCAGCAGCTTATACAGGGGGAACACTGAAGCTTTCTTT
D: NA; V: TRBV12-3/TRBV12-4; J: TRBJ2-2; size: NA; CDR3: CASREAGELFF; DNA: TGTGCCAGCAGGGAGGCCGGGGAGCTGTTTTTT
D: NA; V: TRBV9; J: TRBJ2-1; size: NA; CDR3: CASSSPQGVNNEQFF; DNA: TGTGCCAGCAGCTCTCCCCAGGGTGTAAACAATGAGCAGTTCTTC
D: TRBD1; V: TRBV19; J: TRBJ1-3; size: NA; CDR3: CASSTPGQTSGNTIYF; DNA: TGTGCCAGTAGTACTCCGGGACAGACCTCTGGAAACACCATATATTTT
D: NA; V: TRBV5-1; J: TRBJ1-3; size: NA; CDR3: CASSPSSSGNTIYF; DNA: TGCGCCAGCAGCCCTAGTAGCTCTGGAAACACCATATATTTT
D: TRBD1; V: TRBV10-1; J: TRBJ1-2; size: NA; CDR3: CASSPDRGVNYGYTF; DNA: TGCGCCAGCAGTCCGGACAGGGGGGTTAACTATGGCTACACCTTC
D: NA; V: TRBV7-9; J: TRBJ1-5; size: few; CDR3: CASSQGQGLYSNQPQHF; DNA: TGTGCCAGCAGCCAAGGGCAGGGCCTTTATAGCAATCAGCCCCAGCATTTT
D: NA; V: TRBV4-2; J: TRBJ1-4; size: NA; CDR3: CASSQSLSGFNEKLFF; DNA: TGTGCCAGCAGCCAATCACTGTCGGGGTTTAATGAAAAACTGTTTTTT
D: NA; V: TRBV5-8; J: TRBJ1-4; size: few; CDR3: CASSKRDGASNEKLFF; DNA: TGTGCCAGCAGCAAGCGGGACGGCGCGTCAAATGAAAAACTGTTTTTT
D: TRBD1; V: TRBV28; J: TRBJ1-2; size: NA; CDR3: CASTTDRVHGYTF; DNA: TGTGCCAGCACAACGGACAGGGTCCATGGCTACACCTTC
D: NA; V: TRBV12-3/TRBV12-4; J: TRBJ1-1; size: NA; CDR3: CASSRGVDTEAFF; DNA: TGTGCCAGCAGTCGGGGGGTGGACACTGAAGCTTTCTTT
D: TRBD2; V: TRBV7-2; J: TRBJ2-1; size: NA; CDR3: CASSFLAGDRNEQFF; DNA: TGTGCCAGCAGCTTTCTAGCGGGAGATCGCAATGAGCAGTTCTTC
D: TRBD1; V: TRBV28; J: TRBJ1-4; size: NA; CDR3: CASSSRDRGNEKLFF; DNA: TGTGCCAGCAGCTCCAGGGACAGGGGAAACGAAAAACTGTTTTTT
D: TRBD1; V: TRBV25-1; J: TRBJ1-2; size: NA; CDR3: CASSDPTRPGQLYGYTF; DNA: TGTGCCAGCAGTGACCCGACTCGACCGGGACAGCTCTATGGCTACACCTTC
D: TRBD2; V: TRBV7-2; J: TRBJ2-7; size: once; CDR3: CASSPLAGPAYEQYF; DNA: TGTGCCAGCAGCCCTTTAGCGGGACCAGCCTACGAGCAGTACTTC
D: TRBD1; V: TRBV29-1; J: TRBJ1-5; size: NA; CDR3: CSVGAGGEGQPQHF; DNA: TGCAGCGTTGGCGCAGGGGGAGAGGGTCAGCCCCAGCATTTT
D: TRBD2; V: TRBV2; J: TRBJ2-1; size: NA; CDR3: CASSTPGGTSATGGYNEQFF; DNA: TGTGCCAGCAGTACCCCCGGTGGGACTAGCGCAACCGGGGGCTACAATGAGCAGTTCTTC
D: NA; V: TRBV21-1; J: TRBJ2-7; size: NA; CDR3: CASSKGGGPYEQYF; DNA: TGTGCCAGCAGCAAAGGGGGCGGACCCTACGAGCAGTACTTC